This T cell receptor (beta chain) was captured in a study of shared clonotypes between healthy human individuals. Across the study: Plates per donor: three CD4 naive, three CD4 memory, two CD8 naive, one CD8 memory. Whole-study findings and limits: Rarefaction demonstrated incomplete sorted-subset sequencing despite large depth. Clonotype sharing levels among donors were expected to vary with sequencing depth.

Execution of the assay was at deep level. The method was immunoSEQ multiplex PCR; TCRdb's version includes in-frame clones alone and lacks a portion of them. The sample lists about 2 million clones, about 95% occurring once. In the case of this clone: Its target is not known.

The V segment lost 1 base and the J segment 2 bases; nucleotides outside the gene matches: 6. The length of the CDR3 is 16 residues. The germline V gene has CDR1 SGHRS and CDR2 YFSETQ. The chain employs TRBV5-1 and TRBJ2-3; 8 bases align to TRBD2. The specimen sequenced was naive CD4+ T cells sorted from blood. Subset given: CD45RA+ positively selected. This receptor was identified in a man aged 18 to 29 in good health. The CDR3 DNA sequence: TGCGCCAGCAGCTTGCCTTTAGCGGGGTCCACAGATACGCAGTATTTT. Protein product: CASSLPLAGSTDTQYF.